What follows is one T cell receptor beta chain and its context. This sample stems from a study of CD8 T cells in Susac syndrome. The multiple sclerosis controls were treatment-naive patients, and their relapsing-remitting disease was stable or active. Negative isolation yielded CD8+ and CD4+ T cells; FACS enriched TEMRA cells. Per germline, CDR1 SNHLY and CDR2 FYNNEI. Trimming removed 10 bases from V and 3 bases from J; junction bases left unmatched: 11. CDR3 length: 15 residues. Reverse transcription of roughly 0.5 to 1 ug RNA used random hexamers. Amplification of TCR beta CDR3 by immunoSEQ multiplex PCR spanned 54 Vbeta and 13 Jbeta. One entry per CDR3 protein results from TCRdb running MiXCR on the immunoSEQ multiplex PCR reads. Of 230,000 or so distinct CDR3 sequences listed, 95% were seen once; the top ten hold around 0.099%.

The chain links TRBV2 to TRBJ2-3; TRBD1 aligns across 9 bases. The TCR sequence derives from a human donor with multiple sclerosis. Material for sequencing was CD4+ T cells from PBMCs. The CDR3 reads CATATDRGETDTQYF. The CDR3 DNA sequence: TGTGCCACCGCAACGGACAGGGGAGAAACAGATACGCAGTATTTT. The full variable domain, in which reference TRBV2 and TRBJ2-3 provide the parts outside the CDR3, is EPEVTQTPSHQVTQMGQEVILRCVPISNHLYFYWYRQILGQKVEFLVSFYNNEISEKSEIFDDQFSVERPDGSNFTLKIRSTKLEDSAMYFCATATDRGETDTQYFGPGTRLTVL.